This TCR beta chain is drawn from a study of T cells in Graves' hyperthyroidism and ophthalmopathy. Overall study: Once the initial diagnosis was made, peripheral blood was obtained before any treatment.

CDR1 and CDR2 (germline): MDHEN, SYDVKM. The length of the CDR3 is 13 residues. Trimming cost V 2 bases and J 2 bases, with 6 bases left between them. Amplified TCR beta CDR3 regions derived from RNA transcripts. First-round RT-PCR targeting the TCR CDR3 was performed with the HTBI primer set. Each CDR3 protein is one row after TCRdb ran MiXCR on the multiplex PCR reads. The sample lists about 640,000 distinct CDR3 sequences, around 20% occurring once. Researchers barred patients who had uncontrolled infection, other autoimmune disease, pregnancy or lactation. V and J are TRBV28 and TRBJ2-5; D is undetermined. The receptor comes from a man under 40 with Graves' ophthalmopathy. The sample was blood. The CDR3: CASSLRYQETQYF. The CDR3 DNA follows: TGTGCCAGCAGTTTAAGGTATCAAGAGACCCAGTACTTC.